This entry is about one TCR beta chain. Antigen specificity is unknown. This record belongs to a study of brain T cells in children with intractable seizures. Study findings and constraints: Absence of clones before surgery may stem from lower sequencing depth.

This sample's time point: blood from clinic visit 5 months post-surgery; TSC patient then seizure free. The sequenced cases were selected for having the highest brain T cell transcript signatures. Patients received at least one anti-epileptic drug before surgery. Sequencing was performed with immunoSEQ multiplex PCR; in TCRdb, only in-frame clones are kept and a portion is missing. The table shows approximately 330,000 clones, with 93% occurring only once. Trimming took off 1 base at V and 4 bases at J, with 14 bases between the two ends. The CDR3 extends over 16 amino acids. CDR1 and CDR2 from the germline V gene are SGHTA and FQGNSA.

This specimen consisted of peripheral blood, obtained more than 4 months after surgery. This chain links TRBV7-2 with TRBJ2-1; D is undetermined. The sequence was obtained from a boy in the first two years of life with tuberous sclerosis and intractable seizures. The CDR3 DNA is TGTGCCAGCAGCTTAGTGGCGACACAAATTTACAATGAGCAGTTCTTC. Translating gives CASSLVATQIYNEQFF. Complete variable domain (other parts from reference TRBV7-2 and TRBJ2-1): GAGVSQSPSNKVTEKGKDVELRCDPISGHTALYWYRQSLGQGLEFLIYFQGNSAPDKSGLPSDRFSAERTGGSVSTLTIQRTQQEDSAVYLCASSLVATQIYNEQFFGPGTRLTVL.